The 4 T cell receptor beta chains reported below all come from one sample, sequenced in a study of blood T cell repertoires in COVID-19 (TCRdb year 2020). Library preparation was by the immunoSEQ multiplex PCR assay. TCRdb holds this immuneACCESS table with in-frame rearrangements only. Some clones are missing; in checked studies, unresolved V genes explain under half, and the rest has no known cause. Here the sample has roughly 100,000 clones; around 90% occur a single time. In total, the top ten clones hold roughly 4.6% of the sample. Source material: peripheral blood. Receptor source: a human donor in a cohort sampled during active COVID-19.

The rearrangement uses TRBV15 and TRBJ2-3; weak D call: TRBD1 (6 bases). The CDR3 sequence is 14 residues long. Trimming pared 0 bases from V and 8 bases from J, leaving 12 bases between. The germline CDR1 and CDR2 sequences are LNHNV and YYDKDF (reference sequence). The CDR3 DNA sequence: TGTGCCACCAGCAGAGAAGGGGGAGTACTTACGCAGTATTTT. It translates to CATSREGGVLTQYF.

The rearrangement joins TRBV6-5 to TRBJ2-7, with D perhaps matching TRBD1 (5 bases). The germline gives CDR1 MNHEY, CDR2 SVGAGI. V lost 6 bases, J lost 1 base, and 16 bases lay in between. The CDR3 consists of 15 residues. DNA of the CDR3: TGTGCCAGCAGCGGAAAAACAGGAGTTTCCTACGAGCAGTACTTC. Translating gives CASSGKTGVSYEQYF.

Judged by abundance, this clone is medium-sized (0.01 to 0.1%). The chain employs TRBV6-6 and TRBJ2-7; 10 bases line up with TRBD1. CDR1 and CDR2 (germline): MNHNY, SVGAGI (reference sequence). With V trimmed by 4 bases and J by 5 bases, 5 bases remained unmatched. This CDR3 region has 14 residues. Here the CDR3 DNA reads TGTGCCAGCAGTTTACGCGGGACAGGGGACGAGCAGTACTTC. Its protein product is CASSLRGTGDEQYF.

The sample holds one count of this clone. The rearrangement uses TRBV27 and TRBJ1-5, with 8 bases fitting TRBD1. From germline, CDR1 is MNHEY and CDR2 SMNVEV (reference sequence). The CDR3 contains 18 residues. Trimming took 1 base from V and 3 from J; bases not matched to a gene: 11. The CDR3, as DNA: TGTGCCAGCAGTTTATTAGGCAGGGGGCGCGTCCCCAATCAGCCCCAGCATTTT. As protein: CASSLLGRGRVPNQPQHF.